A selection of T cell receptor beta chains follows, all from one sample in a study of blood T cell repertoires in COVID-19. Libraries were prepared by immunoSEQ multiplex PCR; TCRdb keeps only in-frame clonotypes and omits some of them. Of about 280,000 clones listed, 85% are singletons. Sequenced sample: peripheral blood. The receptors stem from a man aged 50 to 60 with active or convalescent COVID-19. Each CDR3 is given without its conserved first and last residue. The order of the fields is J gene, V gene, CDR3 protein.

J gene: TRBJ2-3; V gene: TRBV27; CDR3 protein: ASSSRDRVYTDTQY
J gene: TRBJ1-1; V gene: TRBV6-5; CDR3 protein: ASSYDRKNTEAF
J gene: TRBJ1-2; V gene: TRBV7-8; CDR3 protein: ASSLGLLENYGYT
J gene: TRBJ1-1; V gene: TRBV28; CDR3 protein: ASSPITVNTEAF
J gene: TRBJ1-4; V gene: TRBV7-9; CDR3 protein: ASSLGVQFNEKLF
J gene: TRBJ2-1; V gene: TRBV7-6; CDR3 protein: ASSGQDGNNEQF
J gene: TRBJ1-2; V gene: TRBV3-1/TRBV3-2; CDR3 protein: ASSQDQGAGYGYT
J gene: TRBJ1-1; V gene: TRBV3-1/TRBV3-2; CDR3 protein: ASSQYDRNTEAF
J gene: TRBJ2-1; V gene: TRBV7-9; CDR3 protein: ASSPQASGRNEQF
J gene: TRBJ1-2; V gene: TRBV11-2; CDR3 protein: ASSPNTGGYGYT
J gene: TRBJ2-1; V gene: TRBV29-1; CDR3 protein: SVEVTAHETIGRVGGNEQF
J gene: TRBJ2-3; V gene: TRBV30; CDR3 protein: AWNRAGLYTDTQY
J gene: TRBJ2-1; V gene: TRBV2; CDR3 protein: ASRGRLAGGVGSYNEQF
J gene: TRBJ1-2; V gene: TRBV7-3; CDR3 protein: ASSMGQANENT
J gene: TRBJ1-5; V gene: TRBV19; CDR3 protein: ASSSDSLNQPQH
J gene: TRBJ1-2; V gene: TRBV28; CDR3 protein: ASSLFGQTYGYT
J gene: TRBJ2-3; V gene: TRBV3-1/TRBV3-2; CDR3 protein: ASSQDSGTDTQY
J gene: TRBJ1-6; V gene: TRBV15; CDR3 protein: ATSRDKGYGSPLH
J gene: TRBJ2-1; V gene: TRBV6-5; CDR3 protein: ASTSFNEQF
J gene: TRBJ2-7; V gene: TRBV7-9; CDR3 protein: ASSLGPGSYEQY
J gene: TRBJ2-7; V gene: TRBV10-3; CDR3 protein: AISESGGRGSYEQY